One and the same sample provided the 2 T cell receptor beta chains below, sequenced in a study of a mutant IDH1 vaccine in newly diagnosed glioma. Time point defined: week 23, last vaccination. Vaccination comprised doses that each held 300 ug of mutant IDH1 20-mer peptide, plus topical imiquimod. Clones were sequenced by immunoSEQ multiplex PCR, and TCRdb holds only the in-frame ones, with some missing. The sample records some 33,000 clones, approximately 90% being singletons. Their recognized antigens are unknown. Sequencing was performed on PBMCs, taken from a glioma patient whose treatment included an IDH1 peptide vaccine. The receptors here all came from a man in his forties with glioma.

J is TRBJ2-2 and V is TRBV15; tentative D call: TRBD1 (6 bases). The V and J ends lost 4 bases and 1 base respectively, with 10 bases between them. This CDR3 contains 15 residues. Germline CDR1 and CDR2: LNHNV and YYDKDF (reference sequence). This CDR3 reads CATSTGTRNTGELFF. The CDR3 bases are TGTGCCACCAGCACCGGGACAAGGAACACCGGGGAGCTGTTTTTT.

This sequence joins TRBV5-5 and TRBJ2-3; D may match TRBD1 or TRBD2 (6 bases each). Trimming pared 3 bases from V and 2 bases from J, leaving 16 bases between. The CDR3 length is 16 residues. Germline assignment: CDR1 SGHKS and CDR2 YYEKEE (reference sequence). This CDR3 reads CASSSVGGQNTDTQYF. Here the CDR3 DNA reads TGTGCCAGCAGCTCCGTGGGGGGCCAAAACACAGATACGCAGTATTTT.